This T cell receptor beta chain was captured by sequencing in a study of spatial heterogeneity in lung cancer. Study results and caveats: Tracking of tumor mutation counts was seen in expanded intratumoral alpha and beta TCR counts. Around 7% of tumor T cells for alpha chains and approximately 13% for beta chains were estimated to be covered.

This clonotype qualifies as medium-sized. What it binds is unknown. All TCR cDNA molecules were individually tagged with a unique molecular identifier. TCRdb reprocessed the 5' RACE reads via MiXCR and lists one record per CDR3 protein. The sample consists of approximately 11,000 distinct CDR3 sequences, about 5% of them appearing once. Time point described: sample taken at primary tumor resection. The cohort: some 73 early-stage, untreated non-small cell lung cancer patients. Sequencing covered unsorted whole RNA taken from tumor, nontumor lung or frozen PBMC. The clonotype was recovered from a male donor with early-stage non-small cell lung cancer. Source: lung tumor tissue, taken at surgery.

The CDR3 nucleotides are TGTGCCAGCTCACGGACAGGGGATCAGCCCCAGCATTTT. Its translation is CASSRTGDQPQHF. J is TRBJ1-5 and V is TRBV18, with TRBD1 matching over 9 bases. The junction had 0 bases not matched to a gene; V was cut back by 4 bases and J by 5 bases. Per the germline V gene, CDR1 is KGHSH and CDR2 is LQKENI. This CDR3 has 13 amino acids.